The present T cell receptor (beta chain) was sequenced within a study of blood T cell repertoires in COVID-19. Study-level background: Researchers got acute and convalescent COVID-19 samples from the United States, Italy and Spain.

Produced via immunoSEQ multiplex PCR; TCRdb's table is partial and in-frame only. The sample includes a few hundred thousand clones, 80% to 90% of them seen just once. Looked up from germline, CDR1 is SGDLS and CDR2 is YYNGEE. The CDR3 is 16 residues long. After removal of 3 bases from V and 3 bases from J, the junction contained 8 bases not matched to a gene. Patients at the Seattle site were enrolled during active infection and followed longitudinally. The chain is built from TRBV9 and TRBJ2-3; 9 nucleotides match TRBD2. What was sequenced was peripheral blood. This TCR derives from a woman in her twenties or thirties with COVID-19, enrolled during active disease. The CDR3 protein is CASSAFSGSVTDTQYF. CDR3 DNA sequence: TGTGCCAGCAGCGCATTTAGCGGGAGTGTGACAGATACGCAGTATTTT. The variable domain in full, with the rest retrieved from reference TRBV9 and TRBJ2-3, is DSGVTQTPKHLITATGQRVTLRCSPRSGDLSVYWYQQSLDQGLQFLIQYYNGEERAKGNILERFSAQQFPDLHSELNLSSLELGDSALYFCASSAFSGSVTDTQYFGPGTRLTVL.